Reported below is one T cell receptor (beta chain). Antigen unknown. Populations obtained by sorting all exceeded 95% purity. These data come from a study of beta chain features in type 1 diabetes. Expressed TCRB transcripts were sequenced because the entire RNA isolate underwent reverse transcription. Profiling relied on immunoSEQ multiplex PCR, and the TCRdb table lists in-frame clones only, not all of them. The sample yields around 500,000 clones, roughly 30% seen once. CDR3 size: 15 residues. The trim removed 3 bases at V and 0 bases at J, leaving 3 bases unmatched. Germline CDR1 reads LNHNV; CDR2 reads YYDKDF (reference sequence). Study-level points and caveats: The study found that naive, central memory and Treg TCRB repertoires appeared more similar in patients than in healthy donors. HLA effects on TCRB rearrangement stayed unresolved here. Type 1 diabetes patients showed fewer insertions and more deletions at VDJ junctions.

This clonotype was sampled from a man aged 18 to 35 in good health. Source material: naive CD4+ T cells from blood. The rearrangement links TRBV15 to TRBJ2-5; 8 bases match TRBD1. This chain's CDR3 is CATSSNRGDQETQYF. DNA for the CDR3: TGTGCCACCAGCAGTAACAGGGGGGACCAAGAGACCCAGTACTTC.